These 27 T cell receptor beta chains were all obtained from the same sample, sequenced in a study of blood T cell repertoires in COVID-19. The assay was immunoSEQ multiplex PCR, and TCRdb's table has in-frame clones only and misses some. The top ten clones hold around 3.2% of a sample with about 15,000 clones, about 89% of them seen once. The source material was peripheral blood. All receptors derive from a human donor in a cohort sampled during active COVID-19.

The chain combines TRBV5-1 with TRBJ1-2, with D maybe TRBD1 (5 bases). V was trimmed by 5 bases and J by 0 bases, leaving 11 bases between them. The CDR3 runs to 14 residues. The germline gives CDR1 SGHRS, CDR2 YFSETQ. DNA for the CDR3: TGCGCCAGCAGACCTACAGGTTCTAACTATGGCTACACCTTC. Amino acid sequence: CASRPTGSNYGYTF. Using reference TRBV5-1 and TRBJ1-2 for the parts outside the CDR3, the full variable domain is KAGVTQTPRYLIKTRGQQVTLSCSPISGHRSVSWYQQTPGQGLQFLFEYFSETQRNKGNFPGRFSGRQFSNSRSEMNVSTLELGDSALYLCASRPTGSNYGYTFGSGTRLTVV.

The rearrangement uses TRBV7-3 and TRBJ1-1, with a possible D match to TRBD1 (5 bases). From germline, CDR1 is SGHTA and CDR2 FQGTGA. Between the trimmed V and J ends, which lost 5 bases and 1 base, there was a span of 8 bases. This CDR3 has 13 residues. In DNA, the CDR3 is TGTGCCAGCAGCCCGGGGGGGAACACTGAAGCTTTCTTT. It codes for CASSPGGNTEAFF.

The V and J genes are TRBV19 and TRBJ1-6; perhaps TRBD1 as D (5 bases). The ends were cut back, 8 bases at V and 9 bases at J, with 14 bases in the middle. The germline CDR1 and CDR2 sequences are LNHDA and SQIVND (reference sequence). CDR3 length: 13 residues. The CDR3 reads CASAPGGTSPLHF. The DNA of the CDR3 is TGTGCCAGTGCCCCTGGAGGGACTTCACCCCTCCACTTT.

This chain joins TRBV4-1 and TRBJ1-4; D is uncertain. Per the germline V gene, CDR1 is MGHRA and CDR2 is YSYEKL. The CDR3 runs 15 residues. The ends were cut back, 4 bases at V and 0 bases at J, with 9 bases in the middle. CDR3 nucleotides: TGCGCCAGCAGCCCGCCCGCGGCAACTAATGAAAAACTGTTTTTT. It yields the protein CASSPPAATNEKLFF.

The chain combines TRBV7-9 with TRBJ2-2; D is perhaps TRBD1 (6 bases). The CDR3 covers 15 residues. Germline V CDR1 and CDR2: SEHNR, FQNEAQ (reference sequence). Trimming left V 1 base short and J 1 base short, with 7 bases between. Here the CDR3 reads CASSLGTVNTGELFF. In DNA, the CDR3 is TGTGCCAGCAGCTTAGGGACAGTGAACACCGGGGAGCTGTTTTTT.

J is TRBJ2-1 and V is TRBV24-1; D ambiguous. The CDR3 extends over 14 amino acids. The V gene's germline CDR1 is KGHDR and CDR2 SFDVKD. V was trimmed by 4 bases and J by 1 base, leaving 7 bases between them. CDR3: CATSDQNSYNEQFF. DNA for the CDR3: TGTGCCACCAGTGACCAGAATTCCTACAATGAGCAGTTCTTC.

This clone has just a few counts. The V gene is TRBV5-5, the J gene TRBJ1-2, with D maybe TRBD1 (6 bases). V lost 4 bases to trimming and J lost 5 bases, with 18 bases between them. Germline-derived CDR1 and CDR2 are SGHKS and YYEKEE (reference sequence). The CDR3 extends over 15 amino acids. CDR3 amino acids: CASSRDSGTPYGYTF. Written as DNA, the CDR3 is TGTGCCAGCAGCAGAGACTCCGGGACACCTTATGGCTACACCTTC.

This clone was detected once. This chain links TRBV7-6 with TRBJ1-1; D might be TRBD1 (5 bases). The germline CDR1 and CDR2 sequences are SGHVS and FNYEAQ. The V end was cut by 5 bases, the J end by 0 bases, with 13 bases between. This CDR3 is built from 15 residues. The CDR3 DNA is TGTGCCAGCAGCCGACCTGGGGGGTTGAACACTGAAGCTTTCTTT. Translating gives CASSRPGGLNTEAFF.

The chain joins TRBV9 to TRBJ2-7; D possibly corresponds to TRBD2 (5 bases). Trimming stripped 0 bases from V and 3 bases from J, with 7 bases between. There are 13 residues in the CDR3. In germline, CDR1 is SGDLS, CDR2 YYNGEE. This CDR3 is CASSVVEGYEQYF. Written as DNA, the CDR3 is TGTGCCAGCAGCGTAGTAGAGGGCTACGAGCAGTACTTC.

This clone was picked up one time. The chain links TRBV5-4 to TRBJ1-2; TRBD1 might be the D (5 bases). The ends were cut back, 2 bases at V and 0 bases at J, with 14 bases in the middle. The CDR3 extends over 16 amino acids. CDR1 and CDR2 (germline): SGHNT, YYREEE (reference sequence). For the CDR3, the DNA is TGTGCCAGCAGCTTAGACCCAACAGGAGCTAACTATGGCTACACCTTC. Translation gives CASSLDPTGANYGYTF.

This chain uses TRBV4-2 with TRBJ2-2, with 8 bases that match TRBD1. CDR1 and CDR2 from the germline V gene are LGHNA and YNFKEQ. The ends lost 2 bases at V and 2 bases at J; junction bases unmatched: 7. The CDR3 has 17 amino acids. The CDR3 region is CASSQTAGTGNTGELFF. The CDR3 DNA reads TGTGCCAGCAGCCAAACGGCCGGGACAGGTAACACCGGGGAGCTGTTTTTT.

V and J are TRBV2 and TRBJ1-6; a possible D gene is TRBD1 (6 bases). The length of the CDR3 is 13 residues. V was clipped by 11 bases and J by 7 bases, with 15 bases between them. Germline V gene data show CDR1 as SNHLY and CDR2 as FYNNEI. Here the CDR3 reads CAPGDQGNSPLHF. CDR3 nucleotide sequence: TGTGCCCCCGGGGACCAGGGGAATTCACCCCTCCACTTT.

V and J are TRBV3-1 (or the pseudogene TRBV3-2) and TRBJ2-7; 10 bases align to TRBD1. V lost 8 bases and J lost 3; bases outside the gene matches: 4. Germline values: CDR1 LGHDT, CDR2 YNNKEL (reference sequence). The CDR3 totals 13 residues. This CDR3 reads CASRGTGDYEQYF. CDR3 bases: TGTGCCAGCCGAGGGACAGGGGACTACGAGCAGTACTTC.

This rearrangement joins TRBV5-4 to TRBJ2-5; 9 nucleotides line up with TRBD1. Per the germline V gene, CDR1 is SGHNT and CDR2 is YYREEE (reference sequence). Trimming at V came to 4 bases and at J to 5 bases, leaving 9 bases not matched to a gene. The length of the CDR3 is 15 residues. The CDR3 nucleotides read TGTGCCAGCAGCCCCACCGGGACAGGGATGGAGACCCAGTACTTC. Its translation is CASSPTGTGMETQYF.

CDR3 nucleotides: TGTGCCAGCAGCGTAGTGGGGGGATCCGGGGAGCTGTTTTTT. Its protein product is CASSVVGGSGELFF. The chain employs TRBV9 and TRBJ2-2; TRBD2 might be the D (6 bases). The CDR3 has 14 amino acids. V was shortened by 0 bases and J by 6 bases, with 9 bases between the two germline ends. CDR1 is SGDLS, CDR2 YYNGEE, per germline. The full variable domain, with the rest looked up from reference TRBV9 and TRBJ2-2, is DSGVTQTPKHLITATGQRVTLRCSPRSGDLSVYWYQQSLDQGLQFLIQYYNGEERAKGNILERFSAQQFPDLHSELNLSSLELGDSALYFCASSVVGGSGELFFGEGSRLTVL.

In nucleotides, the CDR3 is TGCGCCAGCAGCTTGGCCGGGACTAGCGGGCCTCAAGAGACCCAGTACTTC. As protein: CASSLAGTSGPQETQYF. The chain couples TRBV5-1 to TRBJ2-5; TRBD2 matches at 12 bases. The J segment lost 2 bases and the V segment lost 0 bases, leaving 5 bases of the junction unmatched. This CDR3 comprises 17 residues. Looked up from germline, CDR1 is SGHRS and CDR2 is YFSETQ.

This clone appeared a single time. The chain uses TRBV19 and TRBJ2-1, with 11 bases matching TRBD2. Germline V gene lookup returns CDR1 LNHDA and CDR2 SQIVND (reference sequence). Losses at the gene ends were 3 bases for V and 8 bases for J; bases not matched to a gene: 12. The CDR3 runs 17 residues. This CDR3 reads CASSIGKTSGVSDEQFF. The CDR3 nucleotides read TGTGCCAGTAGTATTGGTAAGACTAGCGGGGTCTCAGATGAGCAGTTCTTC. The variable domain in full, completed from reference TRBV19 and TRBJ2-1, reads DGGITQSPKYLFRKEGQNVTLSCEQNLNHDAMYWYRQDPGQGLRLIYYSQIVNDFQKGDIAEGYSVSREKKESFPLTVTSAQKNPTAFYLCASSIGKTSGVSDEQFFGPGTRLTVL.

This chain links TRBV7-3 with TRBJ2-5; D ambiguous. Germline values: CDR1 SGHTA, CDR2 FQGTGA. The CDR3 contains 15 residues. Trimming took 0 bases from V and 4 from J, leaving 12 bases between them. CDR3: CASSLTSAEIETQYF. The DNA for the CDR3 is TGTGCCAGCAGCTTAACGTCGGCGGAAATAGAGACCCAGTACTTC.

The chain uses TRBV5-1 and TRBJ1-2; D may be TRBD1 (6 bases). The CDR3 contains 15 residues. The V gene lost 0 bases and the J gene lost 4 bases, with 13 bases spanning the gap. CDR1 and CDR2 from the germline V gene are SGHRS and YFSETQ. This CDR3 is CASSLGTGLSYGYTF. The CDR3 nucleotides are TGCGCCAGCAGCTTGGGTACAGGGTTATCCTATGGCTACACCTTC.

CDR3 sequence: CASSVGQGLYNEQFF. The CDR3 DNA reads as TGTGCCAGCAGCGTAGGTCAGGGATTGTACAATGAGCAGTTCTTC. The chain joins TRBV9 to TRBJ2-1; possibly TRBD1 for D (5 bases). V lost 0 bases, J lost 4 bases, and 11 bases lay in between. There are 15 residues in the CDR3. Germline-derived CDR1 and CDR2 are SGDLS and YYNGEE.

The chain links TRBV7-9 to TRBJ1-5; D is possibly TRBD1 (5 bases). The V gene's germline CDR1 is SEHNR and CDR2 FQNEAQ (reference sequence). The germline V and J ends were trimmed by 5 bases and 6 bases, with 14 bases remaining between them. CDR3 length: 14 amino acids. The CDR3 region has the DNA TGTGCCAGCAGCCCGGCGGGGGAACGTCAGCCCCAGCATTTT. It is translated as CASSPAGERQPQHF.

This clone was found once. The chain joins TRBV19 to TRBJ2-6; weak D call: TRBD2 (6 bases). CDR3 length: 15 amino acids. V was trimmed by 8 bases and J by 2 bases, leaving 13 bases between them. CDR1 is LNHDA, CDR2 SQIVND, per germline (reference sequence). CDR3 loop: CASLPGDAGANVLTF. DNA for the CDR3: TGTGCCAGTCTTCCGGGAGATGCTGGGGCCAACGTCCTGACTTTC.

The V gene is TRBV13, the J gene TRBJ1-1; a possible D gene is TRBD1 (6 bases). Germline V gene sequence: CDR1 PRHDT, CDR2 FYEKMQ (reference sequence). The CDR3 spans 14 residues. The V end lost 0 bases, the J end lost 6 bases, and 11 bases lay between the germline ends. CDR3 nucleotides: TGTGCCAGCAGCTTAGGCCTACAGGGCGCTGAAGCTTTCTTT. It codes for CASSLGLQGAEAFF.

DNA for the CDR3: TGCGCCAGCAGCCCTGACACCTATAGCAATCAGCCCCAGCATTTT. Amino acid sequence: CASSPDTYSNQPQHF. This chain joins TRBV5-1 and TRBJ1-5; D uncertain. CDR1 is SGHRS and CDR2 is YFSETQ in the germline V gene. Trimming removed 4 bases from V and 0 bases from J, with 11 bases in between. The CDR3 totals 15 residues. Looking up the rest from reference TRBV5-1 and TRBJ1-5 gives the full variable domain: KAGVTQTPRYLIKTRGQQVTLSCSPISGHRSVSWYQQTPGQGLQFLFEYFSETQRNKGNFPGRFSGRQFSNSRSEMNVSTLELGDSALYLCASSPDTYSNQPQHFGDGTRLSIL.

The chain couples TRBV6-4 to TRBJ1-5; 9 bases are shared with TRBD1. CDR3 size: 20 residues. CDR1 is MRHNA, CDR2 SNTAGT, per germline. V was clipped by 7 bases and J by 5 bases; unmatched bases: 24. The CDR3 here is CASTPKSTGGNKMVDQPQHF. The CDR3 nucleotides read TGTGCCAGCACCCCGAAATCGACAGGGGGGAATAAAATGGTCGATCAGCCCCAGCATTTT.

The chain couples TRBV27 to TRBJ1-1; the match to TRBD1 covers 7 bases. This CDR3 contains 17 residues. Germline CDR1 MNHEY, CDR2 SMNVEV (reference sequence). With V trimmed by 1 base and J by 0 bases, 8 bases remained unmatched. The CDR3 here is CASSLLGGSPMNTEAFF. The CDR3 DNA sequence: TGTGCCAGCAGTTTATTAGGGGGCTCCCCGATGAACACTGAAGCTTTCTTT.

In this sample, this clone turned up once. The V gene is TRBV3-1 (or the pseudogene TRBV3-2), the J gene TRBJ1-1, with D possibly matching TRBD1 (6 bases). V gave up 4 bases and J gave up 4 bases, with 10 bases separating them. Germline loops: CDR1 LGHDT, CDR2 YNNKEL (reference sequence). CDR3 length: 13 residues. CDR3 residues: CASSLRGGTEAFF. The CDR3 DNA reads as TGTGCCAGCAGCCTAAGGGGGGGCACTGAAGCTTTCTTT.